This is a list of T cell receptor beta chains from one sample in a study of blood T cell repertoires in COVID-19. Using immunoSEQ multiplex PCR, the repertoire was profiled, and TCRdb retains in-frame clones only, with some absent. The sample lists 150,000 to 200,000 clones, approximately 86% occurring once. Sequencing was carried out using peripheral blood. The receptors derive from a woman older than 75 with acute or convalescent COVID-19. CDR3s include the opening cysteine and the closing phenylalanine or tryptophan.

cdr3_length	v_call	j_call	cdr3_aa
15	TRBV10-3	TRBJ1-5	CAASETGSSNQPQHF
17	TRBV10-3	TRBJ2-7	CAIRPQGASLSSYEQYF
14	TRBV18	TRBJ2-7	CASSPGGLGSEQYF
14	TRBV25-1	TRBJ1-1	CASSETKGKGEAFF
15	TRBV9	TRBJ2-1	CASSVVLSSYNEQFF
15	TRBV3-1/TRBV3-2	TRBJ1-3	CASSQETGVGNTIYF
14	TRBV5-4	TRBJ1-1	CASRRQGANTEAFF
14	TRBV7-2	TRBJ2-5	CASSFQGLGETQYF
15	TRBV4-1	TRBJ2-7	CASSRRVVAPNEQYF
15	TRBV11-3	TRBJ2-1	CASSERQGTYNEQFF
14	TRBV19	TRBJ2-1	CASSVGSYYNEQFF
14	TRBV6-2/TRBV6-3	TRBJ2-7	CASSLRRGTYEQYF
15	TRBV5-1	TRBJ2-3	CASSPTSSGPDTQYF
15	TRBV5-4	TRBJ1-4	CASSATGQAGEKLFF
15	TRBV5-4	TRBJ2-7	CASSLGLAGVYEQYF
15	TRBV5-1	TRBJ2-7	CASSLGGSSTYEQYF
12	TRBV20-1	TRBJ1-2	CSASAGNYGYTF
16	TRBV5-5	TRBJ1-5	CASSLRTGDANQPQHF
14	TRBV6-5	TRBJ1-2	CASSYAGDSYGYTF
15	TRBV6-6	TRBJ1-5	CASSGGQAINQPQHF
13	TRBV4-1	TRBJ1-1	CASSQPSVNEAFF
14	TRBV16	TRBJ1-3	CASSRSGTGNTIYF
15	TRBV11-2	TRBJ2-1	CASSFAGATYNEQFF
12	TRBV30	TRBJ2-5	CAWQRGQETQYF
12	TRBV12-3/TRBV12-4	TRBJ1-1	CASSLRTGEAFF
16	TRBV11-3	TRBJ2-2	CASSWGQASFTGELFF
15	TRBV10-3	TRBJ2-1	CAISESGEGYNEQFF
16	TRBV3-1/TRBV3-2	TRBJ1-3	CASSQDMGQGRNTIYF
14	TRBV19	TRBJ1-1	CASSLGPRRGLAFF
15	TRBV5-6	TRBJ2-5	CASSLRPTGGETQYF
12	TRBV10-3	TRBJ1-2	CAITGTNYGYTF
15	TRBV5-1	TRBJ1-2	CASSLDPGTGSGYTF
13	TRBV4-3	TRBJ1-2	CASSQGAHYGYTF
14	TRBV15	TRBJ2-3	CATSRDPGADTQYF